This TCR beta chain was identified in a study of blood T cell repertoires in COVID-19. CDR3 length: 13 residues. V lost 2 bases and J lost 6, with 8 bases in between. Germline CDR1 is SNHLY and CDR2 is FYNNEI. TCRdb's table, derived via immunoSEQ multiplex PCR, lists solely in-frame clones and lacks some. The sample lists about 150,000 clones; around 83% were seen once. The TCR sequence derives from a woman aged 60-75 years with COVID-19, enrolled during active disease. The specimen sequenced was peripheral blood. V usage is TRBV2 and J usage is TRBJ2-4; D gene uncertain. The CDR3 here is CASSELGLNIQYF. CDR3 nucleotide sequence: TGTGCCAGCAGTGAACTGGGCTTAAACATTCAGTACTTC. Filled out from reference TRBV2 and TRBJ2-4, the complete variable domain reads EPEVTQTPSHQVTQMGQEVILRCVPISNHLYFYWYRQILGQKVEFLVSFYNNEISEKSEIFDDQFSVERPDGSNFTLKIRSTKLEDSAMYFCASSELGLNIQYFGAGTRLSVL.